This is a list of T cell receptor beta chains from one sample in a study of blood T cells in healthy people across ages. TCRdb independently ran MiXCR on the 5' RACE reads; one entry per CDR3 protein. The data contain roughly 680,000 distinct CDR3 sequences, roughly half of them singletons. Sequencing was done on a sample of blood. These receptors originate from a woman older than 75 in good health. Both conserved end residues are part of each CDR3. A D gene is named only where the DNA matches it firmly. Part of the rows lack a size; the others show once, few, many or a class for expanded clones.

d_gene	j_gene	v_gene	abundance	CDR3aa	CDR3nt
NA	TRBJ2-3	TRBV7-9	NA	CASSAGIAGTDTQYF	TGTGCCAGCAGCGCCGGAATAGCGGGCACAGATACGCAGTATTTT
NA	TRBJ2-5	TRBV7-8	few	CASSFQAGGETQYF	TGTGCCAGCAGCTTTCAGGCAGGCGGGGAGACCCAGTACTTC
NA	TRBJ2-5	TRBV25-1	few	CASSASGETQYF	TGTGCCAGCAGTGCATCCGGAGAGACCCAGTACTTC
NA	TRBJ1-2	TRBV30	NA	CAWSVQVYGYTF	TGTGCCTGGAGTGTCCAAGTATATGGCTACACCTTC
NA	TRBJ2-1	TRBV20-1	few	CSARVAGRRGEQFF	TGCAGTGCTAGGGTGGCAGGGAGGAGGGGTGAGCAGTTCTTC
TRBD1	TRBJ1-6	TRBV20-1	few	CSARDLTGGPNSPLHF	TGCAGTGCTAGAGATCTAACAGGGGGTCCGAATTCACCCCTCCACTTT
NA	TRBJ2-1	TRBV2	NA	CASSERAVVPNEQFF	TGTGCCAGCAGTGAGCGGGCCGTAGTGCCCAATGAGCAGTTCTTC
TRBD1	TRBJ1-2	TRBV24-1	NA	CATSDGQGEGYTF	TGTGCCACCAGTGATGGGCAGGGGGAGGGCTACACCTTC
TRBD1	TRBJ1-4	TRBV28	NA	CASSLQGAGDEKLFF	TGTGCCAGCAGCCTACAGGGGGCCGGAGACGAAAAACTGTTTTTT
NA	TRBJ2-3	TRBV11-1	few	CAGSLDGGGTDTQYF	TGTGCCGGCAGCTTAGACGGCGGGGGCACGGATACGCAGTATTTT
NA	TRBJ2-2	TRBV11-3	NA	CASSSVAGGDTGELFF	TGTGCCAGCAGCTCGGTTGCAGGGGGGGACACCGGGGAGCTGTTTTTT
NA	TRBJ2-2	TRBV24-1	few	CATSGTLNTGELFF	TGTGCCACCAGTGGGACTCTGAACACCGGGGAGCTGTTTTTT
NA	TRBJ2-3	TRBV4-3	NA	CASSQDPSDTQYF	TGCGCCAGCAGCCAAGATCCCTCGGATACGCAGTATTTT
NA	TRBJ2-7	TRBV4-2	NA	CASGQAVGEQYF	TGTGCCAGCGGCCAAGCAGTCGGCGAGCAGTACTTC
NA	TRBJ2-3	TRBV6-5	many	CASSAGLRATDTQYF	TGTGCCAGCAGTGCAGGGTTGAGGGCCACAGATACGCAGTATTTT
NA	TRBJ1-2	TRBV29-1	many	CSVELGSGTNYGYTF	TGCAGCGTTGAACTAGGTTCAGGGACGAACTATGGCTACACCTTC
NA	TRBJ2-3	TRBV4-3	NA	CASSQDPKSTDTQYF	TGCGCCAGCAGCCAAGATCCTAAGAGCACAGATACGCAGTATTTT
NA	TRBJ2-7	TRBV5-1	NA	CASSGREFGEQYF	TGCGCCAGCAGCGGGCGGGAATTTGGCGAGCAGTACTTC
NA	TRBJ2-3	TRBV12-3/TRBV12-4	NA	CASSPLRNARDTQYF	TGTGCCAGCAGCCCCCTGAGGAACGCGAGGGATACGCAGTATTTT
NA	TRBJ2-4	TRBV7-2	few	CASSPDSGTKNIQYF	TGTGCCAGCAGCCCTGATTCCGGGACCAAAAACATTCAGTACTTC
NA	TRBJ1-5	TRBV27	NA	CASSYQGDNQPQHF	TGTGCCAGCAGTTACCAGGGAGACAATCAGCCCCAGCATTTT
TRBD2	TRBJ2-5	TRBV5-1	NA	CASKTGLAEQETQYF	TGCGCCAGCAAGACCGGACTAGCGGAACAAGAGACCCAGTACTTC
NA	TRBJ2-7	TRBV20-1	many	CSAEQGNEQYF	TGCAGTGCTGAACAGGGAAACGAGCAGTACTTC
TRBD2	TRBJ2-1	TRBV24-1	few	CATSGRGVRSYNEQFF	TGTGCCACCAGTGGACGGGGGGTTCGCTCCTACAATGAGCAGTTCTTC
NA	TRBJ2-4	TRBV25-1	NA	CASSSPTLGRQYF	TGTGCCAGCAGTTCCCCGACTTTGGGCCGACAGTACTTC
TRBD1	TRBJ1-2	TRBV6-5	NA	CANSYMGQTNYGYTF	TGTGCCAATAGTTATATGGGACAGACAAACTATGGCTACACCTTC
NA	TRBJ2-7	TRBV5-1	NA	CASSGPTGTYEQYF	TGCGCCAGCAGCGGACCGACAGGAACCTACGAGCAGTACTTC
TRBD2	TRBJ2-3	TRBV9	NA	CASSPRREVLTDTQYF	TGTGCCAGCAGCCCCCGCCGGGAGGTCTTAACAGATACGCAGTATTTT
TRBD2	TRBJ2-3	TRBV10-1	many	CASSVNPGLAGGQDTQYF	TGCGCCAGCAGTGTTAACCCAGGACTAGCGGGAGGTCAGGATACGCAGTATTTT
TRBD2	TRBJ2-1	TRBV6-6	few	CASRQGLALYNEQFF	TGTGCCAGCAGACAGGGACTAGCGCTGTACAATGAGCAGTTCTTC
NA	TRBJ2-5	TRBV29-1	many	CSVPGPQETQYF	TGCAGCGTTCCTGGACCGCAAGAGACCCAGTACTTC
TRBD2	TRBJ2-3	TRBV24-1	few	CATSDLRREGPDTQYF	TGTGCCACCAGTGATTTGAGGAGGGAGGGACCAGATACGCAGTATTTT
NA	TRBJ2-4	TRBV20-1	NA	CSFGGSQNIQYF	TGCAGTTTTGGGGGCAGCCAAAACATTCAGTACTTC
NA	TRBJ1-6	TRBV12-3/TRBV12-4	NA	CASSLTGIGDSPLHF	TGTGCCAGCAGTCTAACCGGGATAGGGGATTCACCCCTCCACTTT
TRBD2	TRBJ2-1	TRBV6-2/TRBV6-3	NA	CASSLAGGLEQFF	TGTGCCAGCAGCCTAGCGGGAGGTCTGGAGCAGTTCTTC
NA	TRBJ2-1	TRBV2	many	CASKTVGREQFF	TGTGCCAGCAAAACGGTGGGCCGTGAGCAGTTCTTC
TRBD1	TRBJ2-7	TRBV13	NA	CASSRPGQVPLSSYNEQYF	TGTGCCAGCAGTCGTCCGGGACAGGTTCCACTCAGCTCCTACAATGAGCAGTACTTC
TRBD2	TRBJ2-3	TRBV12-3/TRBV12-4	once	CASAPGLAGARADADTQYF	TGTGCCAGCGCCCCCGGGCTAGCGGGGGCTAGAGCTGATGCAGATACGCAGTATTTT
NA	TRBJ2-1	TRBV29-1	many	CSVNDRFGNEQFF	TGCAGCGTGAACGACAGGTTCGGTAATGAGCAGTTCTTC
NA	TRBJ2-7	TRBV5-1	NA	CASSYEGSYEQYF	TGCGCCAGCAGCTACGAGGGTTCCTACGAGCAGTACTTC
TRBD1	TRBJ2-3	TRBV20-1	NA	CSASAATGPIDTQYF	TGCAGTGCAAGCGCCGCGACAGGGCCCATAGATACGCAGTATTTT
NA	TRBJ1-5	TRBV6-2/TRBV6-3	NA	CASSYPGRNQPQHF	TGTGCCAGCAGTTACCCCGGTCGCAATCAGCCCCAGCATTTT
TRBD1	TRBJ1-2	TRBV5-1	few	CASSFDRVSGYTF	TGCGCCAGCAGCTTTGACAGGGTTTCTGGCTACACCTTC
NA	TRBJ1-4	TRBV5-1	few	CASSLVSTEKLFF	TGCGCCAGCAGCTTGGTCAGCACGGAAAAACTGTTTTTT
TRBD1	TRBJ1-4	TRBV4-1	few	CASSQRTGTEKLFF	TGCGCCAGCAGCCAGCGGACAGGGACTGAAAAACTGTTTTTT
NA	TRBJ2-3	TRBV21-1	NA	CASSTQGGRAADTQYF	TGTGCCAGCAGCACCCAGGGGGGGAGGGCCGCAGATACGCAGTATTTT
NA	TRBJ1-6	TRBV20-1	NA	CSASQGHSRSAYNSPLHF	TGCAGTGCTAGCCAGGGACACTCCCGGAGCGCCTATAATTCACCCCTCCACTTT
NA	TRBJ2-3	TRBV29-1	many	CSADQSGATDTQYF	TGCAGCGCAGATCAGTCAGGGGCTACAGATACGCAGTATTTT